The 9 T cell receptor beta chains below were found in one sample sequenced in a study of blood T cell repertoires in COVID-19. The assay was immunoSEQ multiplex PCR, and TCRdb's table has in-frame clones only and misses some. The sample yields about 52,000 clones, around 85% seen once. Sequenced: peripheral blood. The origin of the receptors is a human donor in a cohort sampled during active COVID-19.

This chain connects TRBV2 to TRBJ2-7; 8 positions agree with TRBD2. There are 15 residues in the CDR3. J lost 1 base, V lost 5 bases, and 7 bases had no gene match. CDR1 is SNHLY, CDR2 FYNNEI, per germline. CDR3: CASSPWTSRSYEQYF. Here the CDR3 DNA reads TGTGCCAGCAGTCCCTGGACTAGCAGATCCTACGAGCAGTACTTC.

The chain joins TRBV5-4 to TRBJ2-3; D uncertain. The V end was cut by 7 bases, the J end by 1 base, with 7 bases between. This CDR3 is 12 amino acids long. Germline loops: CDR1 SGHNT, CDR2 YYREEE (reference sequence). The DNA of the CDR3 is TGTGCCAGCGGTGAGGGCACAGATACGCAGTATTTT. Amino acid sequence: CASGEGTDTQYF. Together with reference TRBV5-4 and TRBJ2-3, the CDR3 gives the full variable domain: ETGVTQSPTHLIKTRGQQVTLRCSSQSGHNTVSWYQQALGQGPQFIFQYYREEENGRGNFPPRFSGLQFPNYSSELNVNALELDDSALYLCASGEGTDTQYFGPGTRLTVL.

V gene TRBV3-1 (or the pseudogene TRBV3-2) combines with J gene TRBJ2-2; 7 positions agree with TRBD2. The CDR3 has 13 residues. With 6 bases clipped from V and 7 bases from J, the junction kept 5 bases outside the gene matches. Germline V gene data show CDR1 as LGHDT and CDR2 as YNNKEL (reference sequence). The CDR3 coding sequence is TGTGCCAGCAGTCTAGGGAGGGACGGGGAGCTGTTTTTT. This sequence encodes CASSLGRDGELFF.

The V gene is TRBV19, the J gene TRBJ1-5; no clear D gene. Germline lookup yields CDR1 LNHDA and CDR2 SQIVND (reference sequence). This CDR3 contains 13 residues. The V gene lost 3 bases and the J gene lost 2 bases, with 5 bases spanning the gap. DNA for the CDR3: TGTGCCAGTAGTATCGAGGGCAATCAGCCCCAGCATTTT. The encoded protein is CASSIEGNQPQHF.

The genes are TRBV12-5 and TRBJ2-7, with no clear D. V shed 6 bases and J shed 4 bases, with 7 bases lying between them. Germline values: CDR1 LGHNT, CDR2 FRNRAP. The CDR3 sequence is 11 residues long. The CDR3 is CASGLEYEQYF. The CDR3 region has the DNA TGTGCTAGTGGCCTCGAGTACGAGCAGTACTTC.

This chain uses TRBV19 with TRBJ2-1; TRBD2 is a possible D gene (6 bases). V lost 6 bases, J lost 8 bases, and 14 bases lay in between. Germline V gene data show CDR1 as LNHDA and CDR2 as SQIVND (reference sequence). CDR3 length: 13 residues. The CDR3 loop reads CASRNNWGDEQFF. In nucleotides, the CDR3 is TGTGCCAGTAGGAATAATTGGGGGGATGAGCAGTTCTTC.

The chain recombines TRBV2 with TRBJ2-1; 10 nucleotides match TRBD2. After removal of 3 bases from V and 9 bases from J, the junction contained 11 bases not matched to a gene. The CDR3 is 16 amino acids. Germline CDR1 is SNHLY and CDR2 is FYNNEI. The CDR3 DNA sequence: TGTGCCAGCAGTGACCCAGGGCTAGCGGGAGCGGGTGAGCAGTTCTTC. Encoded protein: CASSDPGLAGAGEQFF.

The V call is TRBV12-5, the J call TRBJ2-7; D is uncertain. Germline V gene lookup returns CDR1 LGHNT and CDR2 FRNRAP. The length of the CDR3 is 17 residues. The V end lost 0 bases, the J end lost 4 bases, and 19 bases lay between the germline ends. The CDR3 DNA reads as TGTGCTAGTGGTTTGGTCGACGGCTCTGAGCGAAATTACGAGCAGTACTTC. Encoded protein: CASGLVDGSERNYEQYF.

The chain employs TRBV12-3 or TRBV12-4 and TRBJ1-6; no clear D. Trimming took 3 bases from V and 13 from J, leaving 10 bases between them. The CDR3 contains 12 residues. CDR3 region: CASSFEGAPLHF. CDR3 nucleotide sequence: TGTGCCAGCAGTTTTGAGGGTGCCCCCCTCCACTTT.